This TCR beta chain was sequenced for a study of cytomegalovirus exposure and HLA in healthy donors. Primers: 60 Vbeta forward and 13 Jbeta reverse. Clones were sequenced by immunoSEQ multiplex PCR, and TCRdb holds only the in-frame ones, with some missing. The repertoire consists of 75,000 to 100,000 clones, with around two thirds occurring once and the leading ten covering roughly 1.8%. The length of the CDR3 is 16 residues. After removal of 5 bases from V and 4 bases from J, the junction contained 5 bases not matched to a gene. CDR1 MNHEY and CDR2 SMNVEV come from the germline V gene (reference sequence). Each donor was healthy, and each was a bone marrow donor.

This TCR came from a male donor in good health and CMV-seronegative. The chain links TRBV27 to TRBJ2-7; TRBD2 matches at 16 bases. The material sequenced was PBMCs. CDR3 protein: CASSLGLAGGGYEQYF. Here the CDR3 DNA reads TGTGCCAGCAGTCTGGGACTAGCGGGAGGGGGGTACGAGCAGTACTTC.